The 29 T cell receptor beta chains below were found in one sample sequenced in a study of molecular identifiers for immune sequencing clone quantification. TCRdb called the PCR reads again in MiXCR, with one record for every CDR3 protein. The sample includes 40,000 to 50,000 distinct CDR3 sequences, less than 20% of them seen just once. Specimen: naive CD8+ T cells from blood, with Jurkat cell RNA spiked in. Subset of the sample: FACS-sorted CD8+CD4-CCR7+CD45RA+ naive T cells. The receptors shown here come from a human donor in good health. Some libraries in this study had Jurkat cell RNA spiked in.

Many counts were recorded for this clonotype. This chain uses TRBV11-2 with TRBJ1-3, with D possibly TRBD1 on 6 matching bases. The V gene lost 2 bases and the J gene lost 6 bases, with 26 bases spanning the gap. From germline, CDR1 is SGHAT and CDR2 FQNNGV. The CDR3 loop spans 19 amino acids. The CDR3 bases are TGTGCCAGCAGCTTATCCCCCCGGGGGGCGCGTTGGACTGAAAACACCATATATTTT. As protein: CASSLSPRGARWTENTIYF.

This clonotype was recorded at least ten times. This chain uses TRBV5-6 with TRBJ2-5; a weak D match, TRBD2 (6 bases). Germline V gives CDR1 SGHDT, CDR2 YYEEEE. V was shortened by 0 bases and J by 5 bases, with 14 bases between the two germline ends. This CDR3 contains 15 residues. The DNA for the CDR3 is TGTGCCAGCAGCTTGGGGCTAGCGAGTTCTGAGACCCAGTACTTC. It codes for CASSLGLASSETQYF. Full variable domain (remainder filled in from reference TRBV5-6 and TRBJ2-5): DAGVTQSPTHLIKTRGQQVTLRCSPKSGHDTVSWYQQALGQGPQFIFQYYEEEERQRGNFPDRFSGHQFPNYSSELNVNALLLGDSALYLCASSLGLASSETQYFGPGTRLLVL.

This clonotype was observed at least ten times. The rearrangement uses TRBV3-1 and TRBJ2-5; 9 bases map to TRBD2. The length of the CDR3 is 17 residues. CDR1 LGHDT and CDR2 YNNKEL come from the germline V gene (reference sequence). The V gene end was trimmed by 3 bases and the J gene end by 1 base; junction bases not matched to a gene: 9. This CDR3 reads CASSHLATSGFQETQYF. As DNA, the CDR3 is TGTGCCAGCAGCCACCTGGCGACTAGCGGTTTCCAAGAGACCCAGTACTTC.

In its sample, this clonotype was seen many times. This CDR3 reads CAISRAGAGELFF. The DNA of the CDR3 is TGTGCCATCAGCCGAGCGGGAGCCGGGGAGCTGTTTTTT. This sequence joins TRBV10-3 and TRBJ2-2; TRBD2 matches at 8 bases. Trimming took 6 bases from V and 6 from J; bases not matched to a gene: 3. The germline V gene has CDR1 ENHRY and CDR2 SYGVKD. CDR3 length equals 13 residues.

This clonotype was observed many times. The V gene is TRBV7-6, the J gene TRBJ1-1, with D possibly being TRBD1 (6 bases). CDR3 length: 15 amino acids. V was trimmed by 1 base and J by 2 bases, leaving 11 bases between them. The germline gives CDR1 SGHVS, CDR2 FNYEAQ. CDR3 region: CASSLGGGHNTEAFF. The CDR3 nucleotides read TGTGCCAGCAGCTTAGGAGGGGGGCATAACACTGAAGCTTTCTTT.

This clonotype has ten or more counts. The rearrangement uses TRBV7-4 and TRBJ1-5; no firm D call. The germline V and J ends were trimmed by 1 base and 0 bases, with 16 bases remaining between them. The CDR3 runs to 18 residues. Per germline, CDR1 SGHVT and CDR2 SQSDAQ. This CDR3 reads CASSLVGRYHYSNQPQHF. CDR3 DNA: TGTGCCAGCAGCTTAGTCGGCAGATACCATTATAGCAATCAGCCCCAGCATTTT.

This clonotype has ten or more counts. The J gene is TRBJ2-2, the V gene TRBV20-1; 8 bases match TRBD2. Germline assignment: CDR1 DFQATT and CDR2 SNEGSKA (reference sequence). The J segment lost 7 bases and the V segment lost 3 bases, leaving 7 bases of the junction unmatched. This CDR3 comprises 14 residues. CDR3 DNA sequence: TGCAGTGCTAGCTACAGCGGGAGATTCGGGGAGCTGTTTTTT. Translation gives CSASYSGRFGELFF.

This clonotype has at least ten counts. The V gene is TRBV4-1, the J gene TRBJ2-7; D is ambiguous. With 1 base removed from V and 0 bases from J, the gap between germline ends came to 10 bases. The CDR3 is made up of 15 amino acids. Germline-derived CDR1 and CDR2 are MGHRA and YSYEKL. The DNA for the CDR3 is TGCGCCAGCAGCCAAGGTTGGTCAAGCTCCTACGAGCAGTACTTC. This sequence encodes CASSQGWSSSYEQYF.

In this sample, this clonotype turned up many times. The rearrangement links TRBV18 to TRBJ2-3; D is possibly TRBD2 (7 bases). This CDR3 region has 14 residues. V was pared by 6 bases and J by 5 bases, with 15 bases between. From germline, CDR1 is KGHSH and CDR2 LQKENI. The CDR3 protein is CASSPWGGRDTQYF. The DNA of the CDR3 is TGTGCCAGCTCCCCCTGGGGGGGGCGAGATACGCAGTATTTT.

As concerns this clonotype: Relative to the germline gene, one junction end is altered; a read error may explain this. The chain uses TRBV9 and TRBJ2-7, with a possible D match to TRBD1 (6 bases). The CDR3 spans 15 residues. Germline V lookup: CDR1 SGDLS, CDR2 YYNGEE. CDR3 in DNA: TGTCCCAGCAGTCCCGGGACATTCAACCCCTACGTGCAGTACTTC. This translates into CPSSPGTFNPYVQYF.

In its sample, this clonotype is medium-sized. The V and J genes are TRBV28 and TRBJ2-3; maybe TRBD2 (5 bases). The length of the CDR3 is 16 residues. CDR1 is MDHEN, CDR2 SYDVKM, per germline. The ends were cut back, 2 bases at V and 0 bases at J, with 12 bases in the middle. The CDR3 bases are TGTGCCAGCAGTTTACTGCTAGCCCGAAGCACAGATACGCAGTATTTT. It is translated as CASSLLLARSTDTQYF.

This rearrangement joins TRBV30 to TRBJ1-6; D perhaps matches TRBD1 (6 bases). CDR1 is GTSNPN and CDR2 is SVGIG in the germline V gene (reference sequence). Trimming removed 1 base from V and 5 bases from J, with 18 bases in between. CDR3 length: 17 amino acids. The CDR3 reads CAWSGPARGGNNSPLHF. The CDR3 DNA follows: TGTGCCTGGAGTGGCCCGGCCAGGGGCGGAAATAATTCACCCCTCCACTTT.

This clonotype was seen at least ten times. CDR3 bases: TGTGCCAGCAGCTTAGGGCCCGGGACAGAGATTAACACCGGGGAGCTGTTTTTT. Amino acids: CASSLGPGTEINTGELFF. The rearrangement links TRBV11-3 to TRBJ2-2, with TRBD1 identical over 7 bases. Germline loops: CDR1 SGHNT, CDR2 YENEEA. The CDR3 length is 18 residues. V gave up 1 base and J gave up 2 bases; unmatched junction bases: 10.

This clonotype was counted ten times or more. The rearrangement links TRBV4-3 to TRBJ1-1; TRBD1 agrees at 7 bases. V shed 4 bases, J shed 1 base, and the junction held 6 bases outside the gene matches. The CDR3 has 15 amino acids. CDR1 and CDR2 from the germline V gene are LGHNA and YSLEER. DNA of the CDR3: TGCGCCAGCAGCCGAGACAGGGTTCCGAACACTGAAGCTTTCTTT. Protein: CASSRDRVPNTEAFF.

This clonotype was seen many times. The chain carries TRBV12-3 or TRBV12-4 and TRBJ1-5, with 7 bases fitting TRBD1. The V gene end was trimmed by 7 bases and the J gene end by 3 bases; junction bases not matched to a gene: 6. The length of the CDR3 is 14 residues. The CDR3 DNA is TGTGCCAGCACTACCACAGGGGACAATCAGCCCCAGCATTTT. Translation gives CASTTTGDNQPQHF.

This clonotype is medium-sized within its sample. The chain uses TRBV28 and TRBJ2-3; 9 nucleotides match TRBD2. The V and J ends lost 6 bases and 2 bases, in that order; junction bases with no gene match: 6. Germline assignment: CDR1 MDHEN and CDR2 SYDVKM. CDR3 length: 15 residues. Written as DNA, the CDR3 is TGTGCCAGCAGCCTTAGCGGGGGCTACACAGATACGCAGTATTTT. It encodes CASSLSGGYTDTQYF.

Many counts were recorded for this clonotype. The rearrangement uses TRBV2 and TRBJ2-3; 7 bases are shared with TRBD1. The junction had 15 bases not matched to a gene; V was cut back by 3 bases and J by 6 bases. This CDR3 has 17 residues. CDR1 is SNHLY and CDR2 is FYNNEI in the germline V gene. CDR3 sequence: CASSEWGVRGPGDTQYF. Written as DNA, the CDR3 is TGTGCCAGCAGTGAGTGGGGCGTGAGGGGGCCAGGGGATACGCAGTATTTT.

This clonotype was seen many times. The chain uses TRBV6-5 and TRBJ2-7, with D possibly being TRBD1 (6 bases). The CDR3 consists of 16 residues. The germline gives CDR1 MNHEY, CDR2 SVGAGI. Deletions cut 0 bases from V and 0 bases from J, with 12 bases between. This CDR3 reads CASSYSGPGDSYEQYF. For the CDR3, the DNA is TGTGCCAGCAGTTACTCGGGGCCAGGGGACTCCTACGAGCAGTACTTC.

This clonotype was counted ten times or more. V usage is TRBV5-4 and J usage is TRBJ2-2, with D perhaps matching TRBD1 or TRBD2 (5 bases each). V was trimmed by 5 bases and J by 5 bases, leaving 7 bases between them. There are 12 residues in the CDR3. From germline, CDR1 is SGHNT and CDR2 YYREEE (reference sequence). In nucleotides, the CDR3 is TGTGCCAGCAGATGGGGGACCGGGGAGCTGTTTTTT. This translates into CASRWGTGELFF. The full variable domain, completed using reference TRBV5-4 and TRBJ2-2, is ETGVTQSPTHLIKTRGQQVTLRCSSQSGHNTVSWYQQALGQGPQFIFQYYREEENGRGNFPPRFSGLQFPNYSSELNVNALELDDSALYLCASRWGTGELFFGEGSRLTVL.

This clonotype appeared many times. The rearrangement uses TRBV20-1 and TRBJ2-5; D unclear. V lost 2 bases and J lost 2, with 9 bases in between. This CDR3 region has 13 residues. Germline assignment: CDR1 DFQATT and CDR2 SNEGSKA (reference sequence). CDR3 sequence (DNA): TGCAGTGCTAGAAGAACTTTTCAAGAGACCCAGTACTTC. Amino acid sequence: CSARRTFQETQYF.

As for this clonotype: A read error is possible here, since a much larger clone lies one base away. The chain joins TRBV20-1 to TRBJ2-5; 9 nucleotides align to TRBD1. Per the germline V gene, CDR1 is DFQATT and CDR2 is SNEGSKA (reference sequence). The ends lost 5 bases at V and 0 bases at J; junction bases unmatched: 1. The CDR3 has 13 amino acids. CDR3 coding DNA: TGCAGTGCTTGGGACAGGGACCAAGAGACCCAGTACTTC. It yields the protein CSAWDRDQETQYF.

This clonotype has ten or more counts. This chain joins TRBV6-2 or TRBV6-3 and TRBJ1-1, with D possibly being TRBD1 (5 bases). CDR3 length: 14 amino acids. Trimming took 2 bases from V and 4 from J, leaving 11 bases between them. The germline CDR1 and CDR2 sequences are MNHEY and SVGEGT. The DNA for the CDR3 is TGTGCCAGCAGTTACCGGGGAGGGGTCACTGAAGCTTTCTTT. The encoded protein is CASSYRGGVTEAFF.

This clonotype was picked up many times. J is TRBJ2-7 and V is TRBV11-2; D perhaps matches TRBD2 (5 bases). Deletions cut 5 bases from V and 4 bases from J, with 18 bases between. This CDR3 region has 15 residues. The germline V gene encodes CDR1 SGHAT and CDR2 FQNNGV. CDR3 sequence reads: CASSEGPPTPYEQYF. The CDR3 nucleotides are TGTGCCAGCAGCGAGGGCCCACCAACCCCTTACGAGCAGTACTTC.

As to this clonotype: A much larger clonotype is one base distant, so this may be a read error. The chain is built from TRBV12-3 or TRBV12-4 and TRBJ2-1; the D call may be TRBD1 or TRBD2 (5 bases each). The germline V and J ends were trimmed by 6 bases and 2 bases, with 8 bases remaining between them. The CDR3 has 13 residues. CDR3 residues: CASRGDPYNEQFF. For the CDR3, the DNA is TGTGCCAGCAGAGGGGACCCCTACAATGAGCAGTTCTTC.

The sample holds many counts of this clonotype. V gene TRBV13 combines with J gene TRBJ1-1; D is undetermined. V lost 5 bases and J 4 bases, leaving 11 bases between the germline ends. Germline CDR1 reads PRHDT; CDR2 reads FYEKMQ (reference sequence). The CDR3 spans 13 residues. The CDR3, as DNA: TGTGCCAGCAGCGGCCATGGAAGCACTGAAGCTTTCTTT. This translates into CASSGHGSTEAFF.

This clonotype was picked up a small number of times. This chain uses TRBV27 with TRBJ2-1; the D call may be TRBD1 or TRBD2 (5 bases each). Deletions cut 4 bases from V and 2 bases from J, with 12 bases between. CDR1 is MNHEY, CDR2 SMNVEV, per germline (reference sequence). The CDR3 length is 15 residues. This CDR3 reads CASSSRGGPYNEQFF. The CDR3 DNA reads TGTGCCAGCAGTTCCCGTGGGGGTCCCTACAATGAGCAGTTCTTC.

The rearrangement uses TRBV9 and TRBJ1-1, with 8 positions matching TRBD1. CDR3 length: 15 amino acids. The V gene's germline CDR1 is SGDLS and CDR2 YYNGEE. The V and J ends lost 0 bases and 6 bases, in that order; junction bases with no gene match: 7. This chain's CDR3 is CASSVESTGGAEAFF. The CDR3 coding sequence is TGTGCCAGCAGCGTAGAGAGTACAGGGGGTGCTGAAGCTTTCTTT.

This clonotype was seen repeatedly, ten times or more. This rearrangement joins TRBV7-6 to TRBJ2-2; TRBD1 matches 7 bases. This CDR3 spans 16 amino acids. Germline values: CDR1 SGHVS, CDR2 FNYEAQ. J was trimmed by 1 base and V by 5 bases; bases with no gene match: 7. The CDR3 reads CASSPKTGLNTGELFF. In nucleotides, the CDR3 is TGTGCCAGCAGCCCCAAGACAGGGTTGAACACCGGGGAGCTGTTTTTT.

The sample holds many counts of this clonotype. The chain links TRBV7-6 to TRBJ2-3, with D perhaps matching TRBD1 (6 bases). Looked up from germline, CDR1 is SGHVS and CDR2 is FNYEAQ. V lost 0 bases and J 7 bases, leaving 17 bases between the germline ends. The CDR3 covers 16 residues. CDR3 coding DNA: TGTGCCAGCAGCTTAGCGGGACACCAAGGGGGTCATACGCAGTATTTT. It yields the protein CASSLAGHQGGHTQYF.